These T cell receptor beta chains were read from a single sample in a study of regulatory T cells in long-lasting Graves disease. TCRdb used MiXCR to reprocess the multiplex PCR reads, holding one entry per CDR3 protein. Altogether 650,000 to 700,000 distinct CDR3 sequences are present, about 32% being singletons, with the ten largest covering about 40%. This material consisted of peripheral blood mononuclear cells (PBMCs), taken when the disease was refractory, from a patient treated with antithyroid drugs. The receptors come from a female donor with Graves disease. CDR3s include the opening cysteine and the closing phenylalanine or tryptophan. Fields, in order: V gene, D gene, clone size, J gene, CDR3 protein, CDR3 DNA. The D gene is left open where the match is weak. Expanded clones get a size class; other rows say once, few or many, or leave the size out.

V: TRBV6-2/TRBV6-3
D: .
size: .
J: TRBJ2-3
CDR3: CASSASIGGASTDTQYF
DNA: TGTGCCAGCAGTGCCTCGATAGGCGGGGCTAGCACAGATACGCAGTATTTT

V: TRBV9
D: .
size: .
J: TRBJ1-1
CDR3: CASSLRPLLDTEAFF
DNA: TGTGCCAGCAGCCTTAGACCCCTTTTGGACACTGAAGCTTTCTTT

V: TRBV28
D: .
size: .
J: TRBJ1-2
CDR3: CASSLIGPGGDYGYTF
DNA: TGTGCCAGCAGCTTGATCGGACCGGGAGGGGACTATGGCTACACCTTC

V: TRBV4-1
D: .
size: .
J: TRBJ1-5
CDR3: CASSQVGQSNQPQHF
DNA: TGCGCCAGCAGCCAAGTTGGACAGAGCAATCAGCCCCAGCATTTT

V: TRBV5-4
D: .
size: .
J: TRBJ1-2
CDR3: CASSLATGRFYGYTF
DNA: TGTGCCAGCAGCTTGGCGACAGGCCGGTTCTATGGCTACACCTTC

V: TRBV12-3/TRBV12-4
D: .
size: few
J: TRBJ1-3
CDR3: CASSAGGPDSGNTIYF
DNA: TGTGCCAGCAGCGCTGGGGGGCCGGACTCTGGAAACACCATATATTTT

V: TRBV13
D: .
size: few
J: TRBJ2-4
CDR3: CASMILAKNIQYF
DNA: TGTGCCAGCATGATATTAGCCAAAAACATTCAGTACTTC

V: TRBV7-3
D: TRBD1
size: few
J: TRBJ1-1
CDR3: CASSLFGGQPGGTEAFF
DNA: TGTGCCAGCAGCTTATTTGGGGGACAGCCGGGCGGCACTGAAGCTTTCTTT

V: TRBV7-9
D: .
size: .
J: TRBJ2-7
CDR3: CASSTVERATYEQYF
DNA: TGTGCCAGCAGCACCGTGGAAAGGGCTACCTACGAGCAGTACTTC

V: TRBV10-2
D: .
size: .
J: TRBJ1-5
CDR3: CASSVTHQPQHF
DNA: TGCGCCAGCAGTGTGACTCATCAGCCCCAGCATTTT

V: TRBV28
D: .
size: many
J: TRBJ1-5
CDR3: CASSFAGTQDQPQHF
DNA: TGTGCCAGCAGTTTCGCTGGGACACAGGATCAGCCCCAGCATTTT

V: TRBV2
D: .
size: many
J: TRBJ2-1
CDR3: CASSLAIYEQFF
DNA: TGTGCCAGCAGTTTGGCAATCTATGAGCAGTTCTTC

V: TRBV30
D: .
size: few
J: TRBJ1-2
CDR3: CAWSDGENYGYTF
DNA: TGTGCCTGGAGTGACGGGGAGAACTATGGCTACACCTTC

V: TRBV12-3/TRBV12-4
D: TRBD2
size: .
J: TRBJ2-1
CDR3: CASVRLAGSYNEQFF
DNA: TGTGCCAGCGTACGCTTAGCGGGATCCTACAATGAGCAGTTCTTC

V: TRBV20-1
D: .
size: .
J: TRBJ1-1
CDR3: CSARDARRALGEAFF
DNA: TGCAGTGCTAGAGATGCGAGGAGGGCCTTAGGCGAAGCTTTCTTT

V: TRBV7-9
D: .
size: few
J: TRBJ1-2
CDR3: CASSLGQGSIGYTF
DNA: TGTGCCAGCAGCTTAGGTCAGGGAAGCATCGGCTACACCTTC

V: TRBV6-2/TRBV6-3
D: .
size: few
J: TRBJ1-1
CDR3: CASSYGGTGSAWATEAFF
DNA: TGTGCCAGCAGTTACGGCGGAACAGGGAGTGCTTGGGCCACTGAAGCTTTCTTT

V: TRBV10-3
D: TRBD2
size: few
J: TRBJ2-5
CDR3: CAISGASGGMAFQETQYF
DNA: TGTGCCATCAGTGGGGCGAGCGGGGGAATGGCATTCCAAGAGACCCAGTACTTC

V: TRBV28
D: .
size: many
J: TRBJ2-2
CDR3: CASRVPGANTGELFF
DNA: TGTGCCAGCAGAGTGCCAGGAGCAAACACCGGGGAGCTGTTTTTT

V: TRBV10-3
D: .
size: .
J: TRBJ1-5
CDR3: CAIRPADGNQPQHF
DNA: TGTGCCATCAGACCCGCGGACGGGAATCAGCCCCAGCATTTT

V: TRBV20-1
D: .
size: .
J: TRBJ1-5
CDR3: CSALKGQGINSNQPQHF
DNA: TGCAGTGCCTTAAAGGGGCAGGGGATCAATAGCAATCAGCCCCAGCATTTT